The 27 T cell receptor beta chains listed next were all sequenced from one sample in a study of identical twins. TCRdb reprocessed the 5' RACE reads with MiXCR, giving one entry per CDR3 protein. In the table there are roughly 710,000 distinct CDR3 sequences, around 6.1% of which are singletons. Material for sequencing was naive T cells sorted from blood. These receptors all come from a man aged 18 to 29 in good health.

This clonotype was seen many times. This chain links TRBV5-1 with TRBJ2-7; tentative D call: TRBD1 (5 bases). CDR3 length: 15 amino acids. Germline-derived CDR1 and CDR2 are SGHRS and YFSETQ. The V end lost 4 bases, the J end lost 2 bases, and 16 bases lay between the germline ends. DNA of the CDR3: TGCGCCAGCAGCCCCCGGGCAGGGCTAACCTACGAGCAGTACTTC. This codes for CASSPRAGLTYEQYF.

This clonotype has a count of ten or more. The chain is built from TRBV6-1 and TRBJ1-4, with D perhaps matching TRBD1 (6 bases). Trimming pared 6 bases from V and 0 bases from J, leaving 14 bases between. The CDR3 covers 16 residues. CDR1 and CDR2 from the germline V gene are MNHNS and SASEGT. Here the CDR3 DNA reads TGTGCCAGCAGGCAGGGACAAACGACAACTAATGAAAAACTGTTTTTT. Its translation: CASRQGQTTTNEKLFF.

V usage is TRBV27 and J usage is TRBJ1-2; D call uncertain. The CDR3 loop spans 15 amino acids. Trimming removed 0 bases at V and 2 bases at J, with 10 bases between. The germline V gene has CDR1 MNHEY and CDR2 SMNVEV (reference sequence). The CDR3 DNA reads as TGTGCCAGCAGTTTATCCACAGTGCGGAACTATGGCTACACCTTC. Its protein is CASSLSTVRNYGYTF.

The chain combines TRBV28 with TRBJ2-7; TRBD2 aligns across 9 bases. This CDR3 has 16 amino acids. Germline assignment: CDR1 MDHEN and CDR2 SYDVKM. V lost 6 bases to trimming and J lost 2 bases; unmatched junction nucleotides: 11. CDR3 protein: CASSSRWVAGAYEQYF. The CDR3 region has the DNA TGTGCCAGCAGCTCCCGGTGGGTAGCGGGAGCCTACGAGCAGTACTTC.

This clonotype has ten or more counts. V usage is TRBV5-1 and J usage is TRBJ1-6, with unresolved D. V was trimmed by 0 bases and J by 7 bases, leaving 8 bases between them. Looked up from germline, CDR1 is SGHRS and CDR2 is YFSETQ. This CDR3 region has 14 residues. The CDR3 nucleotides read TGCGCCAGCAGCTTGGAAGGCGGAAATTCACCCCTCCACTTT. Protein product: CASSLEGGNSPLHF.

There are many counts of this clonotype. This chain joins TRBV5-1 and TRBJ2-2, with 8 bases matching TRBD1. V dropped 5 bases and J dropped 6; count of bases not matched to a gene: 18. Looked up from germline, CDR1 is SGHRS and CDR2 is YFSETQ. This CDR3 has 18 amino acids. The CDR3 DNA sequence: TGCGCCAGCAGTCTGCCCCTTGGACAGGGAGAGTGGTCCGGGGAGCTGTTTTTT. It translates to CASSLPLGQGEWSGELFF.

Many counts were recorded for this clonotype. The chain uses TRBV10-3 and TRBJ2-5; 11 bases fit TRBD2. After removal of 2 bases from V and 3 bases from J, the junction contained 8 bases not matched to a gene. The germline V gene has CDR1 ENHRY and CDR2 SYGVKD. CDR3 length equals 17 residues. This CDR3 is CAISEQLAGVEKETQYF. As DNA, the CDR3 is TGTGCCATCAGTGAGCAACTAGCGGGAGTCGAGAAAGAGACCCAGTACTTC.

This clonotype was detected only a few times. The rearrangement uses TRBV12-3 or TRBV12-4 and TRBJ2-5; 7 nucleotides align to TRBD2. The CDR3 totals 16 residues. Losses at the gene ends were 6 bases for V and 5 bases for J; bases not matched to a gene: 15. The CDR3 coding sequence is TGTGCCAGCAGCCCAAGGTCGGGGAGGGCCTGGGAGACCCAGTACTTC. This sequence encodes CASSPRSGRAWETQYF.

This clonotype was seen repeatedly, ten times or more. The V gene is TRBV12-3 or TRBV12-4, the J gene TRBJ2-7, with D unclear. This CDR3 is built from 12 residues. The V gene lost 7 bases and the J gene lost 3 bases, with 10 bases spanning the gap. The CDR3 here is CASTQVLYEQYF. CDR3 bases: TGTGCCAGCACCCAAGTACTCTACGAGCAGTACTTC.

This clonotype was counted ten times or more. The chain recombines TRBV29-1 with TRBJ2-3; TRBD2 matches at 12 bases. Germline V gene lookup returns CDR1 SQVTM and CDR2 ANQGSEA. Trimming removed 4 bases from V and 4 bases from J; junction bases left unmatched: 3. This CDR3 is 14 amino acids long. CDR3 in amino acids: CSVVLAGGPDTQYF. The CDR3 region has the DNA TGCAGCGTTGTACTAGCGGGAGGACCAGATACGCAGTATTTT.

This clonotype has a count of ten or more. In nucleotides, the CDR3 is TGCAGCGTCGTACTAGCGACAAAATACAATGAGCAGTTCTTC. It is translated as CSVVLATKYNEQFF. The gene calls are TRBV29-1 and TRBJ2-1; TRBD2 agrees at 7 bases. The germline gives CDR1 SQVTM, CDR2 ANQGSEA. Trimming at V came to 6 bases and at J to 4 bases, leaving 9 bases not matched to a gene. CDR3 length: 14 amino acids.

This clonotype was seen many times. The CDR3 nucleotides read TGTGCCAGCAGCGGCAGAACGGGAGGCCCCACAGATACGCAGTATTTT. Its protein product is CASSGRTGGPTDTQYF. This chain joins TRBV28 and TRBJ2-3; 7 bases map to TRBD2. Germline V lookup: CDR1 MDHEN, CDR2 SYDVKM. V was pared by 6 bases and J by 2 bases, with 11 bases of the junction left unmatched. CDR3 length: 16 residues.

With respect to this clonotype: It may be a read error: a sequence one base away is much more abundant. The CDR3 bases are TGTGCCAGCAGTGCTCACCAGACAGGGGGCGAAGCTTTCTTT. It is translated as CASSAHQTGGEAFF. The genes are TRBV25-1 and TRBJ1-1; TRBD1 matches at 10 bases. The CDR3 contains 14 residues. Germline assignment: CDR1 MGHDK and CDR2 SYGVNS. V lost 4 bases and J lost 8; bases outside the gene matches: 7.

There are many counts of this clonotype. The chain joins TRBV28 to TRBJ2-1; 10 positions agree with TRBD2. CDR1 is MDHEN, CDR2 SYDVKM, per germline. The CDR3 is 16 amino acids. Trimming cost V 4 bases and J 4 bases; bases outside gene matches: 7. CDR3 in amino acids: CASSWWVAGGYNEQFF. The CDR3 DNA reads as TGTGCCAGCAGTTGGTGGGTAGCGGGGGGTTACAATGAGCAGTTCTTC.

This clonotype was recorded many times. The chain joins TRBV12-3 or TRBV12-4 to TRBJ2-1; 9 bases map to TRBD2. With 8 bases clipped from V and 5 bases from J, the junction kept 7 bases outside the gene matches. The CDR3 contains 14 residues. This CDR3 reads CASEASGKHNEQFF. CDR3 sequence (DNA): TGTGCCAGCGAGGCTAGCGGGAAGCACAATGAGCAGTTCTTC.

This clonotype turned up a few times. The chain joins TRBV6-2 or TRBV6-3 to TRBJ2-7; 12 positions match TRBD2. The CDR3 is made up of 20 amino acids. Germline lookup yields CDR1 MNHEY and CDR2 SVGEGT. Unmatched junction bases numbered 15, after V lost 1 base and J lost 2 bases. CDR3 protein: CASSYYGSGTSGSRTYEQYF. CDR3 nucleotide sequence: TGTGCCAGCAGTTACTACGGATCCGGGACTAGCGGGTCCAGAACCTACGAGCAGTACTTC.

This clonotype was counted only a few times. V and J are TRBV27 and TRBJ2-1, with TRBD1 identical over 9 bases. The CDR3 has 14 residues. Unmatched junction bases numbered 7, after V lost 5 bases and J lost 8 bases. The germline V gene has CDR1 MNHEY and CDR2 SMNVEV (reference sequence). The CDR3 region has the DNA TGTGCCAGCAGTGACTCGGACAGGGGCCATGAGCAGTTCTTC. It encodes CASSDSDRGHEQFF.

This clonotype was observed many times. The chain is built from TRBV5-6 and TRBJ2-2; 10 positions match TRBD2. Trimming took 0 bases from V and 4 from J; bases not matched to a gene: 6. The CDR3 spans 17 residues. Germline CDR1 reads SGHDT; CDR2 reads YYEEEE. The CDR3 DNA reads TGTGCCAGCAGCTTGGTTAGCGGGAGGATTCGCACCGGGGAGCTGTTTTTT. As protein: CASSLVSGRIRTGELFF.

This chain joins TRBV7-9 and TRBJ1-5; D remains unclear. Germline values: CDR1 SEHNR, CDR2 FQNEAQ (reference sequence). Trimming took 0 bases from V and 2 from J, leaving 11 bases between them. The CDR3 has 16 amino acids. CDR3 protein: CASSLARVGGNQPQHF. The CDR3 nucleotides are TGTGCCAGCAGCTTAGCCCGGGTGGGAGGCAATCAGCCCCAGCATTTT.

There are many counts of this clonotype. The rearrangement uses TRBV12-3 or TRBV12-4 and TRBJ1-1; D gene unclear. Trimming pared 7 bases from V and 4 bases from J, leaving 13 bases between. CDR3 length equals 13 residues. CDR3 DNA sequence: TGTGCCAGCAACAATCTGGGAGTCACTGAAGCTTTCTTT. It is translated as CASNNLGVTEAFF.

This clonotype was seen at least ten times. The J gene is TRBJ1-2, the V gene TRBV24-1; 7 bases fit TRBD1. Trimming at V came to 3 bases and at J to 2 bases, leaving 2 bases not matched to a gene. Germline V gives CDR1 KGHDR, CDR2 SFDVKD. There are 14 residues in the CDR3. The chain's CDR3 is CATSDRDRNYGYTF. DNA for the CDR3: TGTGCCACCAGTGATCGGGACAGAAACTATGGCTACACCTTC.

Ten or more counts support this clonotype. CDR3: CASSPHRHEQFF. The CDR3 coding sequence is TGTGCCAGCAGTCCCCATCGACATGAGCAGTTCTTC. This chain joins TRBV7-9 and TRBJ2-1; D is unresolved. Trimming took 6 bases from V and 8 from J, leaving 11 bases between them. The CDR3 is 12 residues long. CDR1 is SEHNR, CDR2 FQNEAQ, per germline (reference sequence).

This clonotype was recorded many times. V gene TRBV29-1 combines with J gene TRBJ2-5; D possibly corresponds to TRBD2 (7 bases). CDR1 and CDR2 from the germline V gene are SQVTM and ANQGSEA. This CDR3 has 14 amino acids. Trimming removed 6 bases at V and 5 bases at J, with 19 bases between. Here the CDR3 reads CSVGLGGLGETQYF. CDR3 nucleotides: TGCAGCGTCGGACTAGGGGGTTTGGGGGAGACCCAGTACTTC.

There are many counts of this clonotype. The rearrangement uses TRBV4-3 and TRBJ2-1; 10 bases match TRBD2. The CDR3 consists of 15 residues. Per the germline V gene, CDR1 is LGHNA and CDR2 is YSLEER. J lost 9 bases, V lost 4 bases, and 9 bases had no gene match. As DNA, the CDR3 is TGCGCCAGCAGCCCCGGCACTAGCGGGATCGGTGAGCAGTTCTTC. This gives the protein CASSPGTSGIGEQFF.

This clonotype was detected many times. The chain recombines TRBV7-2 with TRBJ1-1, with D uncertain. V lost 7 bases and J 8 bases, leaving 11 bases between the germline ends. The CDR3 is 11 amino acids. Germline assignment: CDR1 SGHTA and CDR2 FQGNSA. CDR3: CASTKLWEAFF. CDR3 nucleotide sequence: TGTGCCAGCACCAAACTCTGGGAAGCTTTCTTT. The variable domain in full, with the rest retrieved from reference TRBV7-2 and TRBJ1-1, is GAGVSQSPSNKVTEKGKDVELRCDPISGHTALYWYRQSLGQGLEFLIYFQGNSAPDKSGLPSDRFSAERTGGSVSTLTIQRTQQEDSAVYLCASTKLWEAFFGQGTRLTVV.

The rearrangement uses TRBV5-1 and TRBJ2-2; 8 nucleotides align to TRBD2. Germline V gene data show CDR1 as SGHRS and CDR2 as YFSETQ. The CDR3 is 14 amino acids. Unmatched junction bases numbered 6, after V lost 6 bases and J lost 5 bases. The CDR3 coding sequence is TGCGCCAGCAATAGCGGGAAAGAGACCGGGGAGCTGTTTTTT. As protein: CASNSGKETGELFF.

There are a few counts of this clonotype. CDR3 DNA: TGTGCCAGCAGCTTAAACCTGGGGGAGACCCAGTACTTC. Translated, it gives CASSLNLGETQYF. The genes are TRBV7-9 and TRBJ2-5; D is uncertain. Germline V CDR1 and CDR2: SEHNR, FQNEAQ (reference sequence). The V gene lost 2 bases and the J gene lost 5 bases, with 9 bases spanning the gap. The CDR3 runs to 13 residues.